Given below is one T cell receptor beta chain in context. In the study's own analysis: Quantification of nucleated cells was approximated via reference gene primer amplification. Sequenced by immunoSEQ multiplex PCR; TCRdb stores in-frame clones only, minus some. That table furnishes V, J and clone size, whereas the DNA furnished D and trimming. The table has about 140,000 clones, 82% seen once; the top ten hold 4%. These data belong to a study of blood T cell repertoires in COVID-19. Study in general: The United States, Italy and Spain provided the acute and convalescent COVID-19 samples. From T cells, B-cell-depleted T cells, or PBMCs came the material, which was cDNA or gDNA.

The CDR3 is 14 residues long. CDR1 SGHRS and CDR2 YFSETQ come from the germline V gene. Trimming took off 3 bases at V and 7 bases at J, with 14 bases between the two ends. The genes are TRBV5-1 and TRBJ1-5, with D possibly matching TRBD1 (6 bases). The TCR comes from a woman of 80 years or more with acute or convalescent COVID-19. Material for sequencing was peripheral blood. CDR3 nucleotide sequence: TGCGCCAGCAGCTCACAGGGTGGTGGGCAGCCCCAGCATTTT. It translates to CASSSQGGGQPQHF.